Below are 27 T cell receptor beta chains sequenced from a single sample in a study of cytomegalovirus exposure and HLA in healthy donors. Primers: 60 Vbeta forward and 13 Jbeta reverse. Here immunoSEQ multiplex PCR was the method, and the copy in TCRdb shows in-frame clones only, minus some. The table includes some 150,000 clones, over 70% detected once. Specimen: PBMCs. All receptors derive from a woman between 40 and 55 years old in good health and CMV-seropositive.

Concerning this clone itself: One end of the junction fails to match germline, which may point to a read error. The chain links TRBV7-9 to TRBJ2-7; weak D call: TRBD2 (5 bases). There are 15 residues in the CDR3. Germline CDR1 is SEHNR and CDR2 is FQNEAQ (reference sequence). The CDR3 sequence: CASSIAGLGSDEQYF. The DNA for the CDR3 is TGTGCCAGCAGCATAGCCGGGCTGGGGAGCGACGAGCAGTACTTC.

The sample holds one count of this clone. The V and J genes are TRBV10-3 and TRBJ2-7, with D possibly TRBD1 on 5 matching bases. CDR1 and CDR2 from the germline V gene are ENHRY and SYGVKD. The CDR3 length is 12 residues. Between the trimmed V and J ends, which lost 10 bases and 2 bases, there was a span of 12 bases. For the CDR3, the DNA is TGTGCCACGTCAGGGCTCGCCTACGAGCAGTACTTC. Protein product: CATSGLAYEQYF.

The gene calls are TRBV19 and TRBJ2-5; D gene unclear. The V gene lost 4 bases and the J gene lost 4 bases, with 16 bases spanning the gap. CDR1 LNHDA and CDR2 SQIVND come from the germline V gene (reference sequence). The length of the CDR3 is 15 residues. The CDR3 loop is CASSKDSGYPETQYF. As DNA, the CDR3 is TGTGCCAGTAGTAAAGACTCCGGGTATCCAGAGACCCAGTACTTC.

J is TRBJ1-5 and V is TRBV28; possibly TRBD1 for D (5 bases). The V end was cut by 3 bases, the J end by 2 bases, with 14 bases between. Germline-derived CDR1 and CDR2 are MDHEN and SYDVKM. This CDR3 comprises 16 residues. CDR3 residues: CASSFGGGIGNQPQHF. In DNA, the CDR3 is TGTGCCAGCAGTTTTGGGGGGGGGATTGGCAATCAGCCCCAGCATTTT.

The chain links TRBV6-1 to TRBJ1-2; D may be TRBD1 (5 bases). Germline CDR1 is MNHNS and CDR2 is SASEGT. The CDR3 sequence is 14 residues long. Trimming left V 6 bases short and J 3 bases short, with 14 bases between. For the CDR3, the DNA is TGTGCCAGCAGACCCCTGTGGGGGGACTATGGCTACACCTTC. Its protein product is CASRPLWGDYGYTF.

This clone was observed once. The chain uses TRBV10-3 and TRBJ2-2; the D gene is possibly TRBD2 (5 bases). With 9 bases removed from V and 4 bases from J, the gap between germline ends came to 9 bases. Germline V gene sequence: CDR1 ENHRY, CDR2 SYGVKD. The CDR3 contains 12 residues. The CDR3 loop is CAINSGTGELFF. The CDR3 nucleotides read TGTGCCATTAACAGCGGCACCGGGGAGCTGTTTTTT.

CDR3 coding DNA: TGTGCCAGCAGTCGCCCAGTTTTCAATGAGCAGTTCTTC. Protein product: CASSRPVFNEQFF. The rearrangement joins TRBV28 to TRBJ2-1; no clear D. This CDR3 contains 13 residues. Between the trimmed V and J ends, which lost 5 bases and 6 bases, there was a span of 11 bases. Germline CDR1 reads MDHEN; CDR2 reads SYDVKM.

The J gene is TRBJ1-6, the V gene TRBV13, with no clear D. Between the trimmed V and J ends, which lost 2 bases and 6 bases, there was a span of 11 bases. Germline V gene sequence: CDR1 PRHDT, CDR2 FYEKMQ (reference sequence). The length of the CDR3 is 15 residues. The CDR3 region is CASSLSGGSNSPLHF. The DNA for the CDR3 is TGTGCCAGCAGCTTATCGGGAGGTTCTAATTCACCCCTCCACTTT.

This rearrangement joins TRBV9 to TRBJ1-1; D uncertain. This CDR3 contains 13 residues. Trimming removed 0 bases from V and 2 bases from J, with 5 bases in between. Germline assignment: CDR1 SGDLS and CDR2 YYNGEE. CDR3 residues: CASSVGTNTEAFF. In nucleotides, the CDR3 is TGTGCCAGCAGCGTAGGTACTAACACTGAAGCTTTCTTT. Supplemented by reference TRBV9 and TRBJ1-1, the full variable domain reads DSGVTQTPKHLITATGQRVTLRCSPRSGDLSVYWYQQSLDQGLQFLIQYYNGEERAKGNILERFSAQQFPDLHSELNLSSLELGDSALYFCASSVGTNTEAFFGQGTRLTVV.

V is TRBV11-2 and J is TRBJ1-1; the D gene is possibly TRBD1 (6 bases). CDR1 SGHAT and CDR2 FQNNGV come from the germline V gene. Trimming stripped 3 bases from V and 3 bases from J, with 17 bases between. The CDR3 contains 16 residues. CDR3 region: CASSLGTGYPHTEAFF. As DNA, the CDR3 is TGTGCCAGCAGCTTGGGTACAGGGTACCCTCACACTGAAGCTTTCTTT.

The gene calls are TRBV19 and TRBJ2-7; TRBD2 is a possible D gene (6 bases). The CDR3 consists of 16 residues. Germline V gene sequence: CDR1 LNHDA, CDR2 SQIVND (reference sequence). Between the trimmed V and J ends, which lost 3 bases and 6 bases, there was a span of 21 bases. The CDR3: CASSIEGGRNSGEQYF. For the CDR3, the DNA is TGTGCCAGTAGTATTGAAGGAGGGAGAAATTCTGGCGAGCAGTACTTC.

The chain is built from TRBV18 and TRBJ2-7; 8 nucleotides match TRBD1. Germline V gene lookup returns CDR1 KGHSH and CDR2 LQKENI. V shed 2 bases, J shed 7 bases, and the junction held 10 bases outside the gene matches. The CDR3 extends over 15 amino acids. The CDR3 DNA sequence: TGTGCCAGCTCACCAGGAATACAGGGGGTTGATGAGCAGTACTTC. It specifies CASSPGIQGVDEQYF.

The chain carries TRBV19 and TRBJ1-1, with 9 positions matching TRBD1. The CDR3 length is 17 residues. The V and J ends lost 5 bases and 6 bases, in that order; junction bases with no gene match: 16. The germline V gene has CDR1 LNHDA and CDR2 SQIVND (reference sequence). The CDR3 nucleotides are TGTGCCAGTAGTTCTAGAACAGGGGGCTACGGGAGCTCTGAAGCTTTCTTT. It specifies CASSSRTGGYGSSEAFF.

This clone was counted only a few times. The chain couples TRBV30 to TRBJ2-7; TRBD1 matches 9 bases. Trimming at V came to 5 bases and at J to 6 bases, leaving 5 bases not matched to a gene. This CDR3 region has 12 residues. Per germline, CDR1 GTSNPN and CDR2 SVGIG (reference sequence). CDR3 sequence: CAWDTGGGEQYF. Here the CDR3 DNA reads TGTGCCTGGGACACAGGGGGCGGCGAGCAGTACTTC.

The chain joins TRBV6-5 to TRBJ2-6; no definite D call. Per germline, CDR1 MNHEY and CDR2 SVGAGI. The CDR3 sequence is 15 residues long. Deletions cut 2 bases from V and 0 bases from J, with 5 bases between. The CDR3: CASSYAISGANVLTF. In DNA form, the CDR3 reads TGTGCCAGCAGTTACGCGATCTCTGGGGCCAACGTCCTGACTTTC.

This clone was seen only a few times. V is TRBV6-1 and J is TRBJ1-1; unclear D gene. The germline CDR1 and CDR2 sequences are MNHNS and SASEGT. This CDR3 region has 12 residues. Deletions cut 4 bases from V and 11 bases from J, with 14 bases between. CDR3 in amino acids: CASSVIGGAAFF. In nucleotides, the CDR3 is TGTGCCAGCAGTGTTATAGGAGGAGCGGCTTTCTTT.

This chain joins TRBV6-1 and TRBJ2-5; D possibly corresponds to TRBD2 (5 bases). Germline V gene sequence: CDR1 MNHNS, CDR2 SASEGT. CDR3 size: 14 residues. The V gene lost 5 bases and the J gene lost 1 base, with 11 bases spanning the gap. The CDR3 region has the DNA TGTGCCAGCAGTCCCTCGGGGTCCCAAGAGACCCAGTACTTC. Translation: CASSPSGSQETQYF.

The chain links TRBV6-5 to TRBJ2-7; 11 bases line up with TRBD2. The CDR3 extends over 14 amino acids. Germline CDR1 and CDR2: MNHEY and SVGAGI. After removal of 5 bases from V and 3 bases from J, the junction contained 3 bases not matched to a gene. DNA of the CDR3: TGTGCCAGCAGTCTAGCGGGGGGCAGCTACGAGCAGTACTTC. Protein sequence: CASSLAGGSYEQYF.

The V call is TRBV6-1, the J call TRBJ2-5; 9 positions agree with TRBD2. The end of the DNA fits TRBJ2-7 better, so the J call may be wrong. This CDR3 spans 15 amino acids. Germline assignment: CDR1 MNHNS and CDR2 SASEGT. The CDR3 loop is CASREAGGLSYEQYF. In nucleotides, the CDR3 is TGTGCCAGCCGCGAGGCGGGGGGGCTGTCCTACGAGCAGTACTTC.

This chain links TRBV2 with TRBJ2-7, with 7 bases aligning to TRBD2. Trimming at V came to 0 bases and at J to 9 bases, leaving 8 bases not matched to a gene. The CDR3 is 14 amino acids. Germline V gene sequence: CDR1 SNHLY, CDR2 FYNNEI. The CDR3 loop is CASSEASAGKRQYF. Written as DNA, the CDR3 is TGTGCCAGCAGTGAAGCTTCAGCGGGGAAGCGGCAGTACTTC.

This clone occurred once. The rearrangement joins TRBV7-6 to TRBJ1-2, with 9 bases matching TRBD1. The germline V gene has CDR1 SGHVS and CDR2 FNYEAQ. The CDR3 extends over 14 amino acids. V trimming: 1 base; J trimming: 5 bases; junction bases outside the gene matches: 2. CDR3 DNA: TGTGCCAGCAGCTTAGAGACAGGGGGGTATGGCTACACCTTC. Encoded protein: CASSLETGGYGYTF. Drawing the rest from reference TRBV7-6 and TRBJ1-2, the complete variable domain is GAGVSQSPRYKVTKRGQDVALRCDPISGHVSLYWYRQALGQGPEFLTYFNYEAQQDKSGLPNDRFSAERPEGSISTLTIQRTEQRDSAMYRCASSLETGGYGYTFGSGTRLTVV.

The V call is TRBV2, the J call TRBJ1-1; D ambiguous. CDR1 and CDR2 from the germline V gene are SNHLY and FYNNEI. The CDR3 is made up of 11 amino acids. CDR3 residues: CDKSEAYEAFF. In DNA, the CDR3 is TGTGACAAGAGTGAAGCATACGAGGCTTTCTTT.

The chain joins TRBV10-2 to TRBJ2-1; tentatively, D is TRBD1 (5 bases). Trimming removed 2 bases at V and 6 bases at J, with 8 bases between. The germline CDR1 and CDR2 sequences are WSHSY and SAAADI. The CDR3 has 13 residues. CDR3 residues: CASSEQGGNEQFF. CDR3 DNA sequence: TGCGCCAGCAGTGAGCAGGGCGGCAATGAGCAGTTCTTC.

CDR3 nucleotide sequence: TGTGCCAGCAGCTTGTACAGGGGGTTCCAGCCCCAGCATTTT. It yields the protein CASSLYRGFQPQHF. The chain couples TRBV7-2 to TRBJ1-5, with TRBD1 matching 8 bases. Germline CDR1 SGHTA, CDR2 FQGNSA. The J segment lost 7 bases and the V segment lost 3 bases, leaving 5 bases of the junction unmatched. This CDR3 spans 14 amino acids.

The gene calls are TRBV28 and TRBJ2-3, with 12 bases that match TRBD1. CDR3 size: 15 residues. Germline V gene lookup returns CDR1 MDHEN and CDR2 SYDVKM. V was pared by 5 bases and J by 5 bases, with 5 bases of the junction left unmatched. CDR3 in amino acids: CASSPGTGGRDTQYF. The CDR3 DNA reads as TGTGCCAGCAGTCCCGGGACAGGGGGCAGAGATACGCAGTATTTT. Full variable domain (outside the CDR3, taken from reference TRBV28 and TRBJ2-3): DVKVTQSSRYLVKRTGEKVFLECVQDMDHENMFWYRQDPGLGLRLIYFSYDVKMKEKGDIPEGYSVSREKKERFSLILESASTNQTSMYLCASSPGTGGRDTQYFGPGTRLTVL.

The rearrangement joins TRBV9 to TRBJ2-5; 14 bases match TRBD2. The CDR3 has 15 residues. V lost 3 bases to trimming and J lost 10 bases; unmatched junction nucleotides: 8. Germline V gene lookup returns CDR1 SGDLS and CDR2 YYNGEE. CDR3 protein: CASSAGLAGGGDQYF. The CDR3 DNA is TGTGCCAGCAGCGCCGGACTAGCGGGGGGCGGCGACCAGTACTTC.

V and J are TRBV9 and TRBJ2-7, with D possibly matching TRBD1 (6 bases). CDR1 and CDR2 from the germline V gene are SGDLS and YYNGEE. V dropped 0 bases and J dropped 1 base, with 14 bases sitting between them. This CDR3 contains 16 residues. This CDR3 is CASSVGIGGTSYEQYF. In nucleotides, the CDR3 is TGTGCCAGCAGCGTAGGGATAGGGGGAACGTCCTACGAGCAGTACTTC.